These 16 T cell receptor beta chains came from one sample sequenced in a study of PD-1 blockade in classical Hodgkin lymphoma (dated by TCRdb to about 2020). Library preparation was by the immunoSEQ multiplex PCR assay. Here the immuneACCESS table is served through TCRdb, limited to in-frame sequences with V and J called. Missing clones are a known gap in these copies; in checked studies unresolved V genes cover under half, and the rest lacks a known reason. The sample has thousands of clones on record, 60% of them singletons. Jointly, the top ten make up 10% of the sample. Per the publication, the time point label means: cycle 4 day 1 (C4D1), after 5 to 7 weeks of nivolumab. Every trial patient had relapsed following autologous stem cell transplantation, and prior brentuximab vedotin exposure was what differed among cohorts A, B and C. Magnetic negative selection with a Miltenyi CD8+ T cell isolation kit was used to purify CD8+ T cells from thawed PBMCs.

The sequencing here drew on CD8+ T cells from blood, taken before the fourth cycle of nivolumab. The receptor set was obtained from a human donor with classical Hodgkin lymphoma.

The DNA for the CDR3 is TGTGCCAGCAGCTTAGGGGACAAGGGAATCTACGAGCAGTACTTC. Translating it yields CASSLGDKGIYEQYF. V usage is TRBV7-2 and J usage is TRBJ2-7; the D gene is possibly TRBD1 (6 bases). Germline V gene data show CDR1 as SGHTA and CDR2 as FQGNSA. The CDR3 is made up of 15 amino acids. The V and J ends lost 1 base and 3 bases respectively, with 13 bases between them.

This rearrangement joins TRBV7-9 to TRBJ2-7, with D uncertain. Trimming cost V 5 bases and J 4 bases, with 6 bases left between them. From germline, CDR1 is SEHNR and CDR2 FQNEAQ (reference sequence). The CDR3 extends over 11 amino acids. CDR3 protein: CASSPGYEQYF. Here the CDR3 DNA reads TGTGCCAGCAGCCCCGGGTACGAGCAGTACTTC.

The J gene is TRBJ1-1, the V gene TRBV7-8; a possible D gene is TRBD1 (6 bases). The length of the CDR3 is 17 residues. CDR1 and CDR2 from the germline V gene are SGHVS and FQNEAQ. The V end was cut by 1 base, the J end by 5 bases, with 20 bases between. Written as DNA, the CDR3 is TGTGCCAGCAGCTTAGACGGGAGGGGGACATATCAAACTGAAGCTTTCTTT. Translation: CASSLDGRGTYQTEAFF.

J is TRBJ2-5 and V is TRBV28, with D perhaps matching TRBD1 or TRBD2 (5 bases each). Trimming removed 3 bases from V and 3 bases from J, with 14 bases in between. The length of the CDR3 is 15 residues. CDR1 and CDR2 from the germline V gene are MDHEN and SYDVKM. CDR3 coding DNA: TGTGCCAGCAGTTTGCAGGGAGAGAGGGAAGAGACCCAGTACTTC. Protein sequence: CASSLQGEREETQYF.

This chain links TRBV5-1 with TRBJ2-1, with D unclear. There are 14 residues in the CDR3. Trimming pared 1 base from V and 6 bases from J, leaving 11 bases between. Per the germline V gene, CDR1 is SGHRS and CDR2 is YFSETQ. CDR3 DNA sequence: TGCGCCAGCAGCTTGTACTCCATGTCCAATGAGCAGTTCTTC. The encoded protein is CASSLYSMSNEQFF. Complete variable domain (other parts from reference TRBV5-1 and TRBJ2-1): KAGVTQTPRYLIKTRGQQVTLSCSPISGHRSVSWYQQTPGQGLQFLFEYFSETQRNKGNFPGRFSGRQFSNSRSEMNVSTLELGDSALYLCASSLYSMSNEQFFGPGTRLTVL.

The chain combines TRBV19 with TRBJ2-7; 7 bases align to TRBD2. The length of the CDR3 is 15 residues. Trimming took 6 bases from V and 6 from J; bases not matched to a gene: 14. CDR1 is LNHDA, CDR2 SQIVND, per germline (reference sequence). CDR3 loop: CASRGEGGDLREQYF. The CDR3 nucleotides read TGTGCCAGTAGGGGCGAGGGAGGGGACCTACGCGAGCAGTACTTC.

V and J are TRBV7-2 and TRBJ2-2, with 7 bases fitting TRBD1. CDR1 and CDR2 (germline): SGHTA, FQGNSA. The CDR3 loop spans 17 amino acids. V lost 3 bases and J lost 4; bases outside the gene matches: 11. The chain's CDR3 is CASSFSAPGQSTGELFF. The DNA of the CDR3 is TGTGCCAGCAGCTTCTCGGCCCCGGGACAGAGCACCGGGGAGCTGTTTTTT.

The chain is built from TRBV4-1 and TRBJ1-2, with 7 bases aligning to TRBD1. V shed 4 bases, J shed 4 bases, and the junction held 3 bases outside the gene matches. The CDR3 totals 13 residues. Looked up from germline, CDR1 is MGHRA and CDR2 is YSYEKL. This CDR3 reads CASSRGQLYGYTF. CDR3 bases: TGCGCCAGCAGCCGGGGACAGCTCTATGGCTACACCTTC.

Relative to its sample, this clone is large (0.1 to 1%). The V gene is TRBV6-6, the J gene TRBJ2-1, with a possible D match to TRBD1 (6 bases). The germline CDR1 and CDR2 sequences are MNHNY and SVGAGI (reference sequence). The V end lost 7 bases, the J end lost 7 bases, and 8 bases lay between the germline ends. The length of the CDR3 is 11 residues. The CDR3 nucleotides are TGTGCCAGCATTAGGGGGAATGAGCAGTTCTTC. Translation: CASIRGNEQFF.

The rearrangement uses TRBV15 and TRBJ2-1; TRBD2 agrees at 9 bases. The CDR3 spans 14 residues. Germline V gene data show CDR1 as LNHNV and CDR2 as YYDKDF (reference sequence). V trimming: 5 bases; J trimming: 4 bases; junction bases outside the gene matches: 3. This CDR3 reads CATSVAGAYNEQFF. CDR3 sequence (DNA): TGTGCCACCAGCGTAGCGGGAGCTTACAATGAGCAGTTCTTC.

V usage is TRBV28 and J usage is TRBJ2-3; D is possibly TRBD1 (6 bases). V was trimmed by 2 bases and J by 3 bases, leaving 12 bases between them. Looked up from germline, CDR1 is MDHEN and CDR2 is SYDVKM. The CDR3 spans 15 residues. The CDR3 nucleotides are TGTGCCAGCAGTTTACGGGGAAGGGGGACAGATACGCAGTATTTT. Translation: CASSLRGRGTDTQYF.

This clone has a handful of counts. The chain employs TRBV28 and TRBJ1-2; 9 positions match TRBD1. Trimming took 1 base from V and 2 from J; bases not matched to a gene: 5. From germline, CDR1 is MDHEN and CDR2 SYDVKM. The CDR3 totals 16 residues. CDR3 DNA: TGTGCCAGCAGTTTATTGCTACAGGGGGCGAACTATGGCTACACCTTC. The encoded protein is CASSLLLQGANYGYTF.

The gene calls are TRBV18 and TRBJ2-1; D uncertain. The CDR3 contains 13 residues. The V and J ends lost 0 bases and 8 bases respectively, with 8 bases between them. The germline V gene has CDR1 KGHSH and CDR2 LQKENI. Written as DNA, the CDR3 is TGTGCCAGCTCACCACCTGAAGACTATGAGCAGTTCTTC. It codes for CASSPPEDYEQFF.

The rearrangement links TRBV19 to TRBJ1-5; D gene unclear. The CDR3 is 14 residues long. CDR1 and CDR2 (germline): LNHDA, SQIVND (reference sequence). V lost 2 bases, J lost 5 bases, and 10 bases lay in between. The CDR3, as DNA: TGTGCCAGTAGTATAAAGGGCTATGATCAGCCCCAGCATTTT. Residues: CASSIKGYDQPQHF.

The chain is built from TRBV4-1 and TRBJ2-3, with 9 bases matching TRBD1. Trimming removed 1 base from V and 6 bases from J; junction bases left unmatched: 8. CDR3 length: 16 residues. Per germline, CDR1 MGHRA and CDR2 YSYEKL. The CDR3 DNA follows: TGCGCCAGCAGCCAAGCCGGGACAGGGAGTGCGGATACGCAGTATTTT. Protein sequence: CASSQAGTGSADTQYF.

The chain is built from TRBV19 and TRBJ1-5, with D possibly TRBD1 on 5 matching bases. This CDR3 contains 14 residues. Germline V gene data show CDR1 as LNHDA and CDR2 as SQIVND (reference sequence). Trimming removed 9 bases at V and 6 bases at J, with 18 bases between. The CDR3 is CASHHLGGGQPQHF. CDR3 nucleotide sequence: TGTGCCAGCCATCATCTCGGGGGGGGTCAGCCCCAGCATTTT. Full variable domain (outside the CDR3, taken from reference TRBV19 and TRBJ1-5): DGGITQSPKYLFRKEGQNVTLSCEQNLNHDAMYWYRQDPGQGLRLIYYSQIVNDFQKGDIAEGYSVSREKKESFPLTVTSAQKNPTAFYLCASHHLGGGQPQHFGDGTRLSIL.